This TCR beta chain was profiled in a study of T cell clonality in common variable immunodeficiency. Sequencing input was equivalent genomic DNA from CVID and controls. Assay: immunoSEQ multiplex PCR; the TCRdb copy retains only in-frame clones and omits some. Singletons are absent from the sample, which has approximately 51,000 clones. Donors gave roughly 4.5 to 9 ml heparinized peripheral whole blood. This CDR3 has 14 residues. Germline-derived CDR1 and CDR2 are LNHNV and YYDKDF (reference sequence). Trimming cost V 2 bases and J 2 bases, with 7 bases left between them. Study results and caveats: TCRbeta clonality was increased in CVID versus healthy controls. Repertoire-complication correlations in CVID were limited by patient heterogeneity.

This clone was seen ten or more times. Antigen: not known. The read terminates 3 residues before the CDR3 end, so the remaining end is supplied by the germline J gene. The clonotype originates from a person aged 18 to 70 in good health. The sample comprised peripheral blood mononuclear cells. The V call is TRBV15, the J call TRBJ1-5; weak D call: TRBD1 (5 bases). The covered CDR3 bases are TGTGCCACCAGCAGACAGGGTGGCAATCAGCCC. The encoded protein is CATSRQGGNQP. The CDR3 reads in full as CATSRQGGNQPQHF.